This TCR beta chain was identified in a study of beta chain features in type 1 diabetes. This clone showed up just a few times. Between the trimmed V and J ends, which lost 0 bases and 0 bases, there was a span of 6 bases. Germline CDR1 SGHRS, CDR2 YFSETQ. The CDR3 covers 14 residues. The whole isolated RNA underwent reverse transcription, so sequencing captured expressed TCRB transcripts. Data came from immunoSEQ multiplex PCR; TCRdb stores just in-frame clones and leaves some out. The sample has tens of thousands of clones, roughly 34% seen once. Sequences were obtained from stem cell memory CD4+ T cells from blood. The V gene is TRBV5-1, the J gene TRBJ1-2; D gene unclear. This TCR was sampled from a woman aged 18-29 years in good health. In nucleotides, the CDR3 is TGCGCCAGCAGCTTGGACAGTTCTAACTATGGCTACACCTTC. This encodes CASSLDSSNYGYTF. Full variable domain (rest looked up from reference TRBV5-1 and TRBJ1-2): KAGVTQTPRYLIKTRGQQVTLSCSPISGHRSVSWYQQTPGQGLQFLFEYFSETQRNKGNFPGRFSGRQFSNSRSEMNVSTLELGDSALYLCASSLDSSNYGYTFGSGTRLTVV.